These T cell receptor beta chains were read from a single sample in a study of shared clonotypes between healthy human individuals. Method: immunoSEQ multiplex PCR; TCRdb's copy keeps in-frame clones and lacks some. The data contain 600,000 to 800,000 clones, roughly two thirds of them singletons. Input material: memory CD4+ T cells sorted from blood. All receptors come from a woman aged 30 to 39 in good health. Both conserved end residues are part of each CDR3. D genes are given only for firm matches. A row's size may be missing; if present it is once, few, many or a size class.

NA	TRBJ2-7	TRBV6-1	NA	TGTGCCAGCAGTGAAGCGGATGGAATGGGCGAGCAGTACTTC	CASSEADGMGEQYF
TRBD2	TRBJ2-3	TRBV18	NA	TGTGCCAGCTCACCACCGAGCGGGGGCGCGAAAACAGATACGCAGTATTTT	CASSPPSGGAKTDTQYF
TRBD2	TRBJ2-7	TRBV5-1	NA	TGCGCCAGCAGCTTGAAATACACTAGCGGGTACACCTACGAGCAGTACTTC	CASSLKYTSGYTYEQYF
NA	TRBJ2-5	TRBV18	NA	TGTGCCAGCTCACAGAGAGTGGGAGAGACCCAGTACTTC	CASSQRVGETQYF
NA	TRBJ2-7	TRBV2	NA	TGTGCCAGCAGAGGTGAGGACTACGAGCAGTACTTC	CASRGEDYEQYF
NA	TRBJ1-1	TRBV7-9	few	TGTGCCAGCAGCCGACCGGGGCTGAACACTGAAGCTTTCTTT	CASSRPGLNTEAFF
NA	TRBJ2-1	TRBV25-1	NA	TGTGCCAGCAGTGCCGTAGGGGGAGAAGAATCCTACAATGAGCAGTTCTTC	CASSAVGGEESYNEQFF
NA	TRBJ2-3	TRBV30	NA	TGTACCTGGAGTGTAGCAGATACGCAGTATTTT	CTWSVADTQYF
NA	TRBJ2-7	TRBV27	NA	TGTGCCAGCAGGCCCCGCGCCGGGACTTCGGACTACGAGCAGTACTTC	CASRPRAGTSDYEQYF
NA	TRBJ2-2	TRBV19	NA	TGTGCCAGTAGTGCCGACCCTCGGGAGCTGTTTTTT	CASSADPRELFF
NA	TRBJ1-1	TRBV5-4	NA	TGTGCCAGCAGAACGACGGGAGCGGGCGAAGCTTTCTTT	CASRTTGAGEAFF
NA	TRBJ2-7	TRBV28	NA	TGTGCCAGCAGGACTCTCTACGAGCAGTACTTC	CASRTLYEQYF
NA	TRBJ2-1	TRBV6-6	few	TGTGCCAGCAGTAACCCGACCGCAGGGGGGTTCAATGAGCAGTTCTTC	CASSNPTAGGFNEQFF
TRBD1	TRBJ1-1	TRBV5-5	NA	TGTGCCAGCAGCTTAGAACCGGGACAGGGGGTGAACACTGAAGCTTTCTTT	CASSLEPGQGVNTEAFF
NA	TRBJ1-5	TRBV2	NA	TGTGCCAGCAGTGAGGTAGGGCCCCAGCATTTT	CASSEVGPQHF
TRBD1	TRBJ1-5	TRBV7-9	few	TGTGCCAGCAGCCGCGGACAGGGGCGAAATCAGCCCCAGCATTTT	CASSRGQGRNQPQHF
TRBD1	TRBJ1-5	TRBV28	NA	TGTGCCAGCAGTTCTACGCAATTCCGGACAGGGGTTATCCAGCCCCAGCATTTT	CASSSTQFRTGVIQPQHF
TRBD1	TRBJ1-2	TRBV5-1	once	TGCGCCAGCAGCGGGACAGGACAGGGGAGACTCTATGGCTACACCTTC	CASSGTGQGRLYGYTF
NA	TRBJ1-2	TRBV19	NA	TGTGCCAGTAGTTACATACCAGGTGGTGGTGGCTACACCTTC	CASSYIPGGGGYTF
TRBD2	TRBJ2-5	TRBV29-1	NA	TGCAGCGCAATCGGACTAGGCAACCCGTACTTC	CSAIGLGNPYF
TRBD2	TRBJ2-1	TRBV9	NA	TGTGCCAGCAGCAGGACCGGGACTAGCGATAATGAGCAGTTCTTC	CASSRTGTSDNEQFF
TRBD1	TRBJ2-1	TRBV5-1	NA	TGCGCCAGCAGCCAGGACAGGGCTAACTACAATGAGCAGTTCTTC	CASSQDRANYNEQFF
NA	TRBJ1-5	TRBV18	NA	TGTGCCAGCTCTCCAGGACGGGGAAATCAGCCCCAGCATTTT	CASSPGRGNQPQHF
NA	TRBJ1-6	TRBV27	NA	TGTGCCAGCAGCTTACGGGGAACACCCCTCCACTTT	CASSLRGTPLHF
NA	TRBJ1-5	TRBV6-1	NA	TGTGCCAGCAGTGAACAGGCAGGGCCCAGGGCCCAGCATTTT	CASSEQAGPRAQHF
TRBD1	TRBJ2-7	TRBV2	few	TGTGCCAGCAGTCCGAGGCGGGGGACAGGGCACGAGCAGTACTTC	CASSPRRGTGHEQYF
NA	TRBJ1-5	TRBV7-2	NA	TGTGCCAGCAGCTTAGGGGTGGCTTTAAGCAATCAGCCCCAGCATTTT	CASSLGVALSNQPQHF
TRBD2	TRBJ2-7	TRBV28	NA	TGTGCCAGCAGGCCCGGGACTACCTTATACGAGCAGTACTTC	CASRPGTTLYEQYF
NA	TRBJ1-3	TRBV2	NA	TGTGCCAGCAGTGGAGGGGGATCCTTCTCTGGAAACACCATATATTTT	CASSGGGSFSGNTIYF
TRBD2	TRBJ2-3	TRBV4-1	NA	TGCGCCAGCAGGACTAGCGGGAATCAAGATACGCAGTATTTT	CASRTSGNQDTQYF
NA	TRBJ2-1	TRBV28	NA	TGTGCCAGCAGTCCTCCGGGAGCTGGGAGCGATGAGCAGTTCTTC	CASSPPGAGSDEQFF
NA	TRBJ2-4	TRBV25-1	many	TGTGCCAGCAGTGAATATGACCAGGGAACAGTAGGGAACATTCAGTACTTC	CASSEYDQGTVGNIQYF
NA	TRBJ1-5	TRBV7-8	NA	TGTGCCAGCAGCCAGCGCCCTGAGCCCCAGCATTTT	CASSQRPEPQHF
TRBD2	TRBJ2-5	TRBV27	NA	TGTGCCAGCAGTTTAGTTGGGGGACTAGCGGGTTCCTGGACCCAGTACTTC	CASSLVGGLAGSWTQYF
NA	TRBJ2-2	TRBV6-6	once	TGTGCCAGCAGTTATCGGGGCACCGGGGAGCTGTTTTTT	CASSYRGTGELFF
NA	TRBJ2-2	TRBV7-2	NA	TGTGCCAGCAGCTCCGTCTTCGTGGGAGGAGGTGGGGAGCTGTTTTTT	CASSSVFVGGGGELFF
NA	TRBJ2-5	TRBV2	NA	TGTGCCAGCCTCAAGCGCCAAGAGACCCAGTACTTC	CASLKRQETQYF
TRBD1	TRBJ2-7	TRBV28	NA	TGTGCCAGCAGTTCCGCCGGGACAGGGGTCGAGCAGTACTTC	CASSSAGTGVEQYF
TRBD2	TRBJ2-1	TRBV15	few	TGTGCCACCAGCACCGGGACTAGCGGGAGCGGGGCCTACAATGAGCAGTTCTTC	CATSTGTSGSGAYNEQFF
NA	TRBJ2-3	TRBV5-4	NA	TGTGCCAGCAGCCAGAGTCAGTCTATAACAGATACGCAGTATTTT	CASSQSQSITDTQYF
TRBD1	TRBJ2-1	TRBV5-1	NA	TGCGCCAGCAGCACTGGGACAGGGGGCACGAATGAGCAGTTCTTC	CASSTGTGGTNEQFF
NA	TRBJ2-1	TRBV14	NA	TGTGCCAGCAGCCCCCTCAGAGACTCCCTCTATTTGGGTGAGCAGTTCTTC	CASSPLRDSLYLGEQFF
TRBD2	TRBJ2-1	TRBV6-5	NA	TGTGCCAGCAGTTACTATGGAGAAGCGGGGTACAATGAGCAGTTCTTC	CASSYYGEAGYNEQFF
NA	TRBJ2-6	TRBV7-2	NA	TGTGCCAGCAGCTTTCAAATCTCTGGGGCCAACGTCCTGACTTTC	CASSFQISGANVLTF
NA	TRBJ2-5	TRBV19	NA	TGTGCCAGTAGTGTCGGGATTAAGGAGACCCAGTACTTC	CASSVGIKETQYF
TRBD1	TRBJ1-1	TRBV2	NA	TGTGCCAGCAGAGGAGGACAGGGGTATGCGGGGGCTTTCTTT	CASRGGQGYAGAFF
NA	TRBJ1-2	TRBV5-8	NA	TGTGCCAGCAGCTTGGCCGAGACAGGCTACACCTTC	CASSLAETGYTF
TRBD1	TRBJ1-2	TRBV4-1	NA	TGCGCCAGCAGCCAAGTTGGTCCCAGGGGGCCCTATGGCTACACCTTC	CASSQVGPRGPYGYTF
NA	TRBJ1-2	TRBV28	NA	TGTGCCAGCAGTCTCCCCGGGAACAGTAACTATGGCTACACCTTC	CASSLPGNSNYGYTF
NA	TRBJ2-2	TRBV19	NA	TGTGCCAGTAGTCCCCGTATAGTTATATTGCTCGGGGAGCTGTTTTTT	CASSPRIVILLGELFF
TRBD1	TRBJ1-2	TRBV9	NA	TGTGCCAGCAGCGGGGGACAGGGGGCACTCTACGGCTACACCTTC	CASSGGQGALYGYTF
TRBD2	TRBJ2-1	TRBV5-1	few	TGCGCCAGCAGCTTGGACGGGACTAGCGGGAGTAGGCGGGATGAGCAGTTCTTC	CASSLDGTSGSRRDEQFF
TRBD2	TRBJ2-3	TRBV28	NA	TGTGCCAGCGGGAGGGAGAGTACGCAGTATTTT	CASGRESTQYF
TRBD1	TRBJ1-4	TRBV7-2	NA	TGTGCCAGCAGCCAAGGGGACAGTGACCTTGGTAAACTGTTTTTT	CASSQGDSDLGKLFF
NA	TRBJ1-5	TRBV7-2	once	TGTGCCAGCAGCTCCCTCCCGGGTCTTGACAGCAATCAGCCCCAGCATTTT	CASSSLPGLDSNQPQHF